One and the same sample provided the 20 T cell receptor beta chains below, sequenced in a study of long-term antiretroviral therapy in people with HIV (dated by TCRdb to between 2021 and 2023). The immunoSEQ hsTCRB v3.0 assay was used at survey level resolution for TRB variable region sequencing. The clones in this table, taken by TCRdb from immuneACCESS, are in-frame only. Not every clone is retained; where verified, under half of the shortfall comes from an unresolved V gene, and the cause of the rest is unknown. The sample table lists about 29,000 clones, about 87% of them with a count of one. About 8% of the sample is in the top ten clones. This sample comprised unsorted PBMCs, obtained 3.2 years before starting antiretroviral therapy. The receptors stem from a middle-aged man with HIV.

V and J are TRBV11-3 and TRBJ2-5, with D perhaps being TRBD1 or TRBD2 (5 bases each). V lost 3 bases and J 2 bases, leaving 7 bases between the germline ends. Germline CDR1 is SGHNT and CDR2 is YENEEA. The CDR3 covers 13 residues. This CDR3 is CASSLGVQETQYF. CDR3 bases: TGTGCCAGCAGCTTGGGGGTACAAGAGACCCAGTACTTC. The full variable domain, rest sourced from reference TRBV11-3 and TRBJ2-5, is EAGVVQSPRYKIIEKKQPVAFWCNPISGHNTLYWYLQNLGQGPELLIRYENEEAVDDSQLPKDRFSAERLKGVDSTLKIQPAELGDSAVYLCASSLGVQETQYFGPGTRLLVL.

This sequence joins TRBV9 and TRBJ2-7; D unresolved. The CDR3 length is 12 residues. From germline, CDR1 is SGDLS and CDR2 YYNGEE. V was shortened by 1 base and J by 2 bases, with 4 bases between the two germline ends. CDR3: CASSVRTYEQYF. The DNA of the CDR3 is TGTGCCAGCAGCGTAAGGACCTACGAGCAGTACTTC.

This chain connects TRBV2 to TRBJ2-7, with a possible D match to TRBD1 (6 bases). CDR3 length: 15 residues. Trimming shortened V by 2 bases and J by 4 bases, and 15 bases separated the two germline ends. CDR1 is SNHLY and CDR2 is FYNNEI in the germline V gene. CDR3 sequence (DNA): TGTGCCAGCAGTGAAATGAGAGGACAGTTTTACGAGCAGTACTTC. Translating gives CASSEMRGQFYEQYF.

The chain carries TRBV7-2 and TRBJ2-1; TRBD2 matches 8 bases. This CDR3 is 13 amino acids long. CDR1 and CDR2 (germline): SGHTA, FQGNSA. J gave up 10 bases and V 5 bases, and 7 bases lay outside the gene matches. The CDR3 region is CASSPRSGGEQFF. The CDR3 bases are TGTGCCAGCAGCCCACGGTCGGGGGGGGAGCAGTTCTTC.

V usage is TRBV14 and J usage is TRBJ1-1, with 7 bases matching TRBD1. V was pared by 5 bases and J by 3 bases, with 3 bases of the junction left unmatched. The germline V gene has CDR1 SGHDN and CDR2 FVKESK. The CDR3 runs 13 residues. The CDR3 sequence is CASSSQGDTEAFF. The DNA for the CDR3 is TGTGCCAGCAGCAGCCAGGGGGACACTGAAGCTTTCTTT.

The chain couples TRBV7-3 to TRBJ2-3; TRBD2 aligns across 9 bases. After removal of 2 bases from V and 4 bases from J, the junction contained 10 bases not matched to a gene. This CDR3 spans 17 amino acids. From germline, CDR1 is SGHTA and CDR2 FQGTGA. The CDR3 DNA reads as TGTGCCAGCAGCTTATCCAGCGGGGGGACTTGGTCAGATACGCAGTATTTT. Encoded protein: CASSLSSGGTWSDTQYF.

The chain carries TRBV28 and TRBJ2-2; TRBD1 is a possible D gene (5 bases). Trimming left V 4 bases short and J 4 bases short, with 16 bases between. From germline, CDR1 is MDHEN and CDR2 SYDVKM. The CDR3 totals 16 residues. This chain's CDR3 is CASSSPSRVGTGELFF. CDR3 DNA: TGTGCCAGCAGTTCCCCCTCCAGGGTAGGCACCGGGGAGCTGTTTTTT.

The chain combines TRBV29-1 with TRBJ2-2; D possibly corresponds to TRBD1 (5 bases). CDR3 length: 12 residues. Germline CDR1 and CDR2: SQVTM and ANQGSEA. The germline V and J ends were trimmed by 6 bases and 3 bases, with 8 bases remaining between them. The CDR3 protein is CSVTGDTGELFF. The CDR3 region has the DNA TGCAGCGTAACAGGTGACACCGGGGAGCTGTTTTTT.

The chain couples TRBV5-1 to TRBJ1-1, with 7 positions matching TRBD1. With 3 bases clipped from V and 3 bases from J, the junction kept 8 bases outside the gene matches. Germline V gene data show CDR1 as SGHRS and CDR2 as YFSETQ. There are 15 residues in the CDR3. CDR3 protein: CASSWKGGRDTEAFF. CDR3 bases: TGCGCCAGCAGCTGGAAAGGGGGCAGGGACACTGAAGCTTTCTTT.

This clone was observed once. The chain uses TRBV27 and TRBJ2-3; the match to TRBD2 covers 10 bases. CDR3 length equals 20 residues. With 6 bases clipped from V and 4 bases from J, the junction kept 22 bases outside the gene matches. The germline V gene encodes CDR1 MNHEY and CDR2 SMNVEV (reference sequence). The CDR3 loop is CASRERGGLGLGVAPDTQYF. The DNA of the CDR3 is TGTGCCAGCAGGGAGCGGGGGGGCCTCGGCCTTGGTGTCGCACCAGATACGCAGTATTTT.

The V gene is TRBV7-3, the J gene TRBJ2-7; 7 bases match TRBD1. This CDR3 spans 13 amino acids. The ends lost 4 bases at V and 7 bases at J; junction bases unmatched: 7. Germline-derived CDR1 and CDR2 are SGHTA and FQGTGA. For the CDR3, the DNA is TGTGCCAGCAGCTCGGGGACACAGGGGGAGCAGTACTTC. This gives the protein CASSSGTQGEQYF.

This clone was seen a handful of times. This chain joins TRBV7-9 and TRBJ2-7, with D tentatively TRBD1 (6 bases). The V and J ends lost 4 bases and 2 bases respectively, with 15 bases between them. Germline CDR1 and CDR2: SEHNR and FQNEAQ (reference sequence). This CDR3 is built from 15 residues. The CDR3 nucleotides are TGTGCCAGCAGCTCGTTACAGGGTTCAACCTACGAGCAGTACTTC. Its translation is CASSSLQGSTYEQYF.

The rearrangement joins TRBV5-1 to TRBJ2-1; 8 positions match TRBD2. CDR3 length equals 17 residues. Germline assignment: CDR1 SGHRS and CDR2 YFSETQ. The V and J ends lost 4 bases and 5 bases, in that order; junction bases with no gene match: 14. The CDR3 protein is CASSVPYSSGYNNEQFF. DNA of the CDR3: TGCGCCAGCAGCGTGCCTTATTCTAGCGGGTATAACAATGAGCAGTTCTTC.

V is TRBV5-1 and J is TRBJ2-7, with D maybe TRBD2 (9 bases). This CDR3 comprises 15 residues. Germline-derived CDR1 and CDR2 are SGHRS and YFSETQ. V lost 2 bases and J lost 5, with 17 bases in between. CDR3 loop: CASSFGQGGGDEQYF. In DNA form, the CDR3 reads TGCGCCAGCAGCTTCGGACAGGGCGGGGGGGACGAGCAGTACTTC.

The sample holds a few counts of this clone. V and J are TRBV5-5 and TRBJ1-5, with 8 bases lining up with TRBD1. J lost 6 bases, V lost 4 bases, and 6 bases had no gene match. Germline lookup yields CDR1 SGHKS and CDR2 YYEKEE (reference sequence). The CDR3 extends over 14 amino acids. The CDR3 sequence: CASSRQGTSQPQHF. DNA of the CDR3: TGTGCCAGCAGCCGACAGGGGACTAGTCAGCCCCAGCATTTT.

The J gene is TRBJ2-2, the V gene TRBV6-1; D remains unclear. This CDR3 has 15 residues. Trimming cost V 2 bases and J 4 bases, with 11 bases left between them. Germline CDR1 MNHNS, CDR2 SASEGT. CDR3 nucleotides: TGTGCCAGCAGTGAACCGCCGGCCGGCACCGGGGAGCTGTTTTTT. Encoded protein: CASSEPPAGTGELFF.

The J gene is TRBJ2-5, the V gene TRBV6-5; TRBD1 agrees at 10 bases. Germline-derived CDR1 and CDR2 are MNHEY and SVGAGI. CDR3 length equals 14 residues. The J segment lost 5 bases and the V segment lost 6 bases, leaving 6 bases of the junction unmatched. CDR3 nucleotides: TGTGCCAGCAGGACAGGGGGCAGGTTGGAGACCCAGTACTTC. Encoded protein: CASRTGGRLETQYF.

V usage is TRBV28 and J usage is TRBJ1-5; a weak D match, TRBD1 (6 bases). This CDR3 contains 15 residues. CDR1 and CDR2 from the germline V gene are MDHEN and SYDVKM. Trimming cost V 6 bases and J 6 bases, with 18 bases left between them. The CDR3: CASSRRTGYIQPQHF. In nucleotides, the CDR3 is TGTGCCAGCAGCCGCCGCACAGGGTATATTCAGCCCCAGCATTTT.

A few counts support this clone. The V gene is TRBV27, the J gene TRBJ1-5; TRBD1 matches at 7 bases. The CDR3 is made up of 14 amino acids. The V gene end was trimmed by 5 bases and the J gene end by 3 bases; junction bases not matched to a gene: 4. The germline gives CDR1 MNHEY, CDR2 SMNVEV (reference sequence). The CDR3 protein is CASSRDSNNQPQHF. The CDR3 bases are TGTGCCAGCAGTCGGGACAGTAACAATCAGCCCCAGCATTTT.

The gene calls are TRBV19 and TRBJ2-2; either TRBD1 or TRBD2 may fit D (5 bases each). Germline V gene sequence: CDR1 LNHDA, CDR2 SQIVND (reference sequence). The CDR3 covers 15 residues. The V and J ends lost 6 bases and 3 bases respectively, with 14 bases between them. The DNA of the CDR3 is TGTGCCAGTAGCCCCTCGAGGGGTTACACCGGGGAGCTGTTTTTT. Its translation is CASSPSRGYTGELFF.